This T cell receptor (beta chain) comes out of a study of control samples from healthy donors and cancer patients. The ends were cut back, 0 bases at V and 2 bases at J, with 12 bases in the middle. Germline CDR1 SGHTS, CDR2 YDEGEE. The CDR3 has 16 residues. The assay was immunoSEQ multiplex PCR, and TCRdb's table has in-frame clones only and misses some. The table has some 78,000 clones, roughly nine tenths seen once; the top ten hold 6% to 9.5%. The sample taken for sequencing was blood. This TCR was recovered from a woman aged 60 to 75 in good health. This chain connects TRBV5-8 to TRBJ1-5, with D perhaps TRBD1 (6 bases). CDR3 amino acids: CASSLAGRGGNQPQHF. The CDR3 bases are TGTGCCAGCAGCTTGGCTGGCAGGGGTGGCAATCAGCCCCAGCATTTT.